This T cell receptor (beta chain) comes out of a study of blood T cell repertoires in COVID-19. Background on the study: The United States, Italy and Spain provided the acute and convalescent COVID-19 samples. T cells, B-cell-depleted T cells, or PBMCs supplied cDNA or gDNA.

As originally analysed: The assay estimated nucleated cells by amplifying reference gene primers. Sequencing was performed with immunoSEQ multiplex PCR; in TCRdb, only in-frame clones are kept and a portion is missing. The DNA gave D and trimming, while V, J and clone size come from that table. This sample yields about 63,000 clones, of which roughly 85% are seen a single time; roughly a third belongs to the top ten. Sequenced: peripheral blood. The origin of this receptor is a human donor in a cohort sampled during active COVID-19.

The CDR3 coding sequence is TGCAGCTTTAGGGCGGGCTATGGCTACACCTTC. It encodes CSFRAGYGYTF. This chain connects TRBV29-1 to TRBJ1-2; D not resolved. The CDR3 is 11 amino acids. V was trimmed by 8 bases and J by 4 bases, leaving 11 bases between them. Germline CDR1 reads SQVTM; CDR2 reads ANQGSEA.